Below, one T cell receptor (beta chain) is given with its context. This clonotype was picked up many times. Its antigen remains undetermined. Per-base qualities were not stored, and no clone one base away is much larger. This record comes from a study of CD8+CD57+ T cells in acquired aplastic anemia listed by TCRdb under 2018. Describing the broader study: On average, sorted CD4+ and CD8+ cells yielded about 3 ug of extracted DNA, with a range of roughly 0.19 to 27.4 ug. CD8+CD57+ expansion was defined as frequency above the mean frequency observed in healthy subjects.

Relative to germline, V is 4 bases shorter and J is 6 bases shorter, with 21 bases between their ends. The CDR3, cysteine through phenylalanine, is 16 amino acids long. Only the CDR3 DNA is retained, 48 bases long and in frame from the first base. According to the germline V gene, CDR1 reads ENHRY and CDR2 reads SYGVKD. Genomic DNA served as template for TCR beta VDJ combination and CDR3 sequence profiling. TCR repertoire sequencing was run on an Illumina HiSeq 2000. The paper's data handling went like this. Repertoires were assessed using TRBV/TRBJ rearrangement plots, CDR3 size and DJ length profiles, and Simpson's diversity index. Whichever DNA sequence was most abundant in the deep sequencing data was defined as the immunodominant clone. CDR3 amino acid sequences were screened for sharing across subjects and compared with published repertoires and the VDJdb database. Through fastp at Q25 and MiXCR, TCRdb rebuilt clones from the public reads, retaining in-frame beta chains. Entries that share a CDR3 protein sequence are merged under the most common genes and DNA. The V and J calls follow TCRdb's processing rather than the paper's. In all, the sample holds approximately 180,000 distinct CDR3 sequences, and roughly 65% of those were seen once. The ten largest account for approximately 40% of the sample.

Patients chosen for sequencing had shown expansion of CD8+CD57+ cells by flow cytometry. All patients had severe acquired aplastic anemia diagnosed by International Study of Aplastic Anemia and Agranulocytosis and Camitta criteria. At the time blood was sampled, none of the patients had received any therapy. In this study, sorted CD4+ and CD8+ T cells from the blood of healthy subjects and of severe aplastic anemia patients had their TCR repertoires deep-sequenced. Patients were enrolled under clinicaltrials.gov protocols 00001620, 01623167, 00001397, 00071045, 00081523 and 00961064 in the USA. Ficoll-Paque density gradient centrifugation was used to isolate peripheral blood mononuclear cells. Before DNA was extracted, CD4+ and CD8+ T cells were sorted using either FACS or magnetic beads. What the study reported, not specific to this receptor: Patients and healthy controls showed no significant difference in CD8+ Simpson's diversity (P=0.060). Although 25 to 30 CD8+ CDR3 sequences were shared by patients and controls, these sequences appeared highly expressed in patients and within the immunodominant clones of patients.

The receptor was isolated from a human donor with aplastic anemia. Sequencing used sorted CD4+, CD8+, or CD8+CD57+ T cells (not recorded which) from PBMCs. The V gene is TRBV10-3 and the J gene is TRBJ1-2; the best D guess is TRBD1, with 6 bases matching. The bases are TGTGCCATCAGTGCATCCTTCAGACAGGAGGAGGATGGCTACACCTTC. This translates into CAISASFRQEEDGYTF.